This T cell receptor (beta chain) was observed in a study of blood T cell repertoires in COVID-19 (dated by TCRdb to 2020 to 2022). Turning to the overall study: Samples from collaborators originated in the United States, Italy and Spain and spanned both the acute and convalescent phases of COVID-19. Sample metadata almost always included a de-identified subject ID, COVID-19 status, age in years and sex. Subjects who had been exposed to COVID-19, were actively infected with it, or had recovered from it provided the deeply sampled blood TCRbeta repertoires that made up the dataset. The material from the prospective study consisted of cDNA or gDNA derived from T cells, B-cell-depleted T cells, or PBMCs. Where available, HLA class I and class II types were obtained from metadata supplied by the sample provider rather than from assay-based typing. Samples were obtained from the ongoing ImmuneRACE study (first 160 participants) and from approximately 1,200 subjects provided by 6 global collaborators. The repertoires were made available in a free public database intended to serve as a resource for research on the immune response to SARS-CoV-2.

Concerning this clone: It lacks a known antigen. No base quality information exists; no much larger clone differs at one position.

The collaborating institutions used their own protocols to collect whole blood in K2EDTA tubes. For TCRbeta analysis, collaborator samples were shipped as frozen whole blood, as isolated PBMCs, or as DNA extracted from either sample type. The immunoSEQ Assay, a bias-controlled multiplex PCR, was used to amplify TCRbeta CDR3 regions from genomic DNA. From the authors' description of their analysis: Nucleated cell counts per sample were estimated from amplification of reference gene primers within the assay. Sequence reads were collapsed and filtered to measure the absolute abundance of every unique TCRbeta CDR3 rearrangement. For each sample, productive Simpson clonality was calculated as the square root of Simpson's diversity index over productive rearrangements. TCRdb carries this immuneACCESS record with in-frame sequences only. Its versions omit some clonotypes, under half of them owing to an unresolved V gene in the studies checked, with the rest unexplained. For V, J and clone size, that table is used; D and trimming come from the DNA. This sample comprises 90,000 to 110,000 clones, 60% to 85% of them detected only once. Jointly, the top ten make up less than 5% of the sample.

The study at large found these results: The quantity of clinical and demographic metadata differed by source and by participant and was supplied without curation.

Trimming at the junction amounts to 2 bases on V and 4 bases on J, and the germline ends lie 15 bases apart. From the cysteine up to the phenylalanine, the CDR3 has a length of 16 residues. Here the CDR3 DNA is all that survives: 48 bases in frame from base 1. The germline V gene (reference sequence) yields LGHDT for CDR1 and YNNKEL for CDR2. The chain is made from TRBV3-1 (or the pseudogene TRBV3-2) and TRBJ2-1; a tentative D call is TRBD1 (6 bases match). Sequencing input: peripheral blood. This TCR came from a human donor in a cohort sampled during active or convalescent COVID-19. The CDR3 loop reads CASSQRMARGYNEQFF. The DNA reads as follows: TGTGCCAGCAGCCAAAGGATGGCTAGGGGGTACAATGAGCAGTTCTTC.